These T cell receptor beta chains were read from a single sample in a study of cytomegalovirus exposure and HLA in healthy donors. The data were produced by immunoSEQ multiplex PCR, yet TCRdb's version contains in-frame clones alone and is incomplete. The sample consists of approximately 140,000 clones, around three quarters of them appearing once. Sequencing used PBMCs. These receptors were taken from a woman in her thirties or forties in good health and CMV-seropositive. Both conserved end residues are part of each CDR3. A D gene is named only where the DNA matches it firmly.

d_gene	len	v_gene	CDR3aa
-	12	TRBV12-5	CASGLPPGTQYF
TRBD1	13	TRBV10-1	CASSGQGYTEAFF
TRBD1	12	TRBV10-3	CASGTGLFEQYF
-	12	TRBV2	CASSSGPRERYF
-	13	TRBV2	CASSVQLNTEAFF
-	12	TRBV19	CASSGGGPEAFF
TRBD1	19	TRBV4-2	CASSQEGLGQGFSGNTIYF
TRBD2	13	TRBV10-1	CASSSQAGNEQYF
-	16	TRBV6-6	CASSYGAGYSNQPQHF
-	14	TRBV10-2	CASSASPTGDGYTF
-	14	TRBV6-5	CASSDPYFSAEAFF
TRBD2	17	TRBV10-3	CAISADPSGGVQETQYF
-	15	TRBV4-1	CASSQDSGQKETQYF
-	19	TRBV4-2	CASSQRGLSGRSSYNEQFF
-	15	TRBV2	CASGRTLLTSYEQYF
TRBD1	17	TRBV19	CASSLRTGGSVNTEAFF
-	12	TRBV5-4	CASSPDRLTQYF
-	14	TRBV9	CASSARSGLDEQYF
-	15	TRBV2	CASVLGAFRTGELFF
-	14	TRBV7-3	CASSLVGGDYGYTF
-	16	TRBV4-2	CASSQETEPPSGGYTF
-	15	TRBV5-4	CASSQGQATNEKLFF
TRBD1	15	TRBV29-1	CSVARGDREGTEAFF
TRBD1	14	TRBV19	CASSPMTGIYEQYF
-	15	TRBV27	CASSSLGSGRQKLFF
-	13	TRBV5-1	CASSLNEEGVAFF
TRBD2	12	TRBV2	CAGGGLAYEQYF